The present T cell receptor beta chain was sequenced within a study of CD8 T cells in ankylosing spondylitis (dated by TCRdb to the late 2010s). A note on the overall study: T cell receptor beta repertoires were profiled in healthy donors and ankylosing spondylitis patients so that disease-linked TCR variants could be found. Peripheral blood samples were taken, and synovial fluid was additionally collected from ankylosing spondylitis patients. The full study cohort was made up of about 24 ankylosing spondylitis patients and over 90 healthy donors.

TCRdb lists the instrument as Illumina HiSeq 2500. Quantitative 5'-RACE with molecular barcodes was the method used to prepare the TCR beta libraries. In the original analysis: A new computational method based on a probabilistic model of VDJ rearrangement was used to identify disease-linked TCR variants. Using fastp trimming at Q25 and MiXCR clonotype assembly, TCRdb reanalyzed the public sequencing data and kept in-frame beta chains. Rows matching on CDR3 protein sequence are summarized as one entry with the most common DNA and genes. In this record, the V and J calls reflect TCRdb's handling and not the investigators' own analysis. This sample has 150,000 to 200,000 distinct CDR3 sequences in its table, and roughly 18% of those were observed once. The leading ten clones occupy 4.3% of the sample. This clonotype was seen at least ten times. Its antigen is unknown. One base away there is no much larger clone; base qualities are not given.

Broad study findings and their caveats: A TCR beta motif made up of several highly homologous amino acid variants appeared to be characteristic of blood from ankylosing spondylitis patients. According to the report, matched synovial fluid samples from ankylosing spondylitis patients were significantly enriched for the disease-linked clones. A CD8+ phenotype was shown by the disease-linked clones, which were found at relatively low frequencies in peripheral blood. Some TCR beta motif variants had previously been reported in synovial fluid and blood of reactive arthritis patients, which suggested common disease-initiation mechanisms.

This sequence originates from a male donor under 30 with ankylosing spondylitis or in good health (not recorded which). Donor details come from another sample of the same person, matched by shared clones. Sequencing was carried out using blood, either unsorted or a sorted T cell fraction (not recorded which).

The nucleotide sequence reads as follows: TGCAGTGCTGGGCAGGGGGCCGGAGATACGCAGTATTTT. Translated, this is CSAGQGAGDTQYF. The sequence is built from TRBV20-1 and TRBJ2-3, and 8 bases in between align with TRBD1. The germline V gene (reference sequence) gives CDR1 as DFQATT and CDR2 as SNEGSKA. The CDR3 runs 13 amino acids, cysteine and phenylalanine included. The only DNA kept is the CDR3, 39 bases in frame from the first base. The germline V end is reduced by 5 bases and the J end by 5 bases; junction bases left unmatched: 6.